A single sample is the source of the 7 T cell receptor beta chains below, sequenced in a study of regulatory T cells in long-lasting Graves disease. Arm-PCR of CDR3 regions and iRepertoire HTBI primers were the basis on which TCR beta libraries were built. Via MiXCR, TCRdb re-called the multiplex PCR reads, giving one row per CDR3 protein. Of a few hundred thousand distinct CDR3 sequences detected, approximately 22% appear once; the ten largest clones hold roughly an eighth. Time point of the sample: persistent/refractory GD, antithyroid drugs over 5 years with positive TRAb. From PBMCs, RNA was extracted and then used to make the TCR library. Sequencing used peripheral blood mononuclear cells (PBMCs), obtained when the disease was refractory, from a patient treated with antithyroid drugs. Receptors were obtained from a female donor with Graves disease.

To note about this clonotype: One end of the junction does not line up with germline, which may come from a read error. This sequence joins TRBV27 and TRBJ2-2; D may be TRBD2 (5 bases). Germline V gene data show CDR1 as MNHEY and CDR2 as SMNVEV (reference sequence). This CDR3 is 16 amino acids long. The CDR3: CAGSRRAAGLAGELFF. The CDR3 nucleotides are TGTGCCGGCAGTAGGCGGGCCGCGGGTTTAGCCGGGGAGCTGTTTTTT.

This chain uses TRBV6-1 with TRBJ2-1; 7 bases match TRBD2. Germline CDR1 reads MNHNS; CDR2 reads SASEGT. The V and J ends lost 1 base and 4 bases, in that order; junction bases with no gene match: 4. The CDR3 is made up of 15 amino acids. The CDR3 protein is CASSEGGSWYNEQFF. The CDR3 DNA sequence: TGTGCCAGCAGTGAAGGCGGGAGCTGGTACAATGAGCAGTTCTTC.

In this sample, this clonotype turned up many times. The rearrangement uses TRBV20-1 and TRBJ2-7, with D perhaps matching TRBD2 (6 bases). Germline-derived CDR1 and CDR2 are DFQATT and SNEGSKA (reference sequence). The length of the CDR3 is 13 residues. V lost 6 bases to trimming and J lost 5 bases, with 17 bases between them. The CDR3 loop reads CSAKSGSRDEQYF. CDR3 sequence (DNA): TGCAGTGCCAAAAGCGGGTCGCGGGACGAGCAGTACTTC.

This clonotype was counted ten times or more. The chain combines TRBV12-3 or TRBV12-4 with TRBJ1-5, with D tentatively TRBD1 (5 bases). Deletions cut 1 base from V and 8 bases from J, with 12 bases between. The CDR3 runs to 14 residues. This CDR3 is CASSLGGFQEPQHF. In DNA, the CDR3 is TGTGCCAGCAGTTTAGGGGGGTTCCAAGAGCCCCAGCATTTT.

This clonotype was counted only a few times. CDR3 in amino acids: CASSSTGTTYPHEQYF. The CDR3 DNA is TGTGCCAGCAGTTCCACCGGGACTACCTATCCCCACGAGCAGTACTTC. V gene TRBV12-3 or TRBV12-4 combines with J gene TRBJ2-7, with 7 bases fitting TRBD2. Trimming removed 4 bases from V and 5 bases from J; junction bases left unmatched: 14. This CDR3 comprises 16 residues.

The J gene is TRBJ1-2, the V gene TRBV12-3 or TRBV12-4; unclear D gene. Trimming took 3 bases from V and 0 from J, leaving 11 bases between them. The CDR3 has 15 residues. The CDR3 DNA follows: TGTGCCAGCAGTTTTTTTCAGCAAGCTAACTATGGCTACACCTTC. Protein product: CASSFFQQANYGYTF.

CDR3 protein: CASLPGDRGSLGYGYTF. The CDR3 DNA reads TGTGCCAGCCTTCCCGGGGACAGGGGGTCCCTGGGATATGGCTACACCTTC. The chain is built from TRBV27 and TRBJ1-2; 11 bases are a match to TRBD1. The ends lost 8 bases at V and 5 bases at J; junction bases unmatched: 16. The CDR3 sequence is 17 residues long. CDR1 is MNHEY and CDR2 is SMNVEV in the germline V gene (reference sequence).